One sample yielded the 8 T cell receptor beta chains listed below, sequenced in a study of low-dose radiotherapy and immunotherapy resistance in tumors. Gene-specific TRAV and TRBV primers were used for first-strand cDNA, covering alpha and beta chains. TCR amplification involved about 20 PCR cycles with a constant-region primer and V-primer adapter. TCRdb itself ran the reads through MiXCR, one entry per CDR3 protein. The sample shows 60,000 or so distinct CDR3 sequences, 26% of them seen only once. The time point was: before trial treatment. This material consisted of PBMCs, taken before treatment. The receptor set was obtained from a male donor with rectosigmoid adenocarcinoma.

This clonotype occurred many times. The rearrangement links TRBV19 to TRBJ1-1; D is perhaps TRBD1 (5 bases). This CDR3 is built from 15 residues. Trimming pared 5 bases from V and 0 bases from J, leaving 13 bases between. The germline V gene encodes CDR1 LNHDA and CDR2 SQIVND (reference sequence). The DNA for the CDR3 is TGTGCCAGTAGTCGCCGGACAATCCTGAACACTGAAGCTTTCTTT. Translating it yields CASSRRTILNTEAFF.

Many counts were recorded for this clonotype. The V and J genes are TRBV4-3 and TRBJ2-3, with D tentatively TRBD1 (6 bases). The V gene's germline CDR1 is LGHNA and CDR2 YSLEER. This CDR3 has 19 residues. V was pared by 1 base and J by 5 bases, with 25 bases between. The CDR3 here is CASSQVGGFESSIQDTQYF. CDR3 sequence (DNA): TGCGCCAGCAGCCAAGTAGGGGGTTTCGAATCAAGCATCCAAGATACGCAGTATTTT.

This clonotype was picked up many times. The chain recombines TRBV3-1 with TRBJ2-7, with unresolved D. The germline V and J ends were trimmed by 2 bases and 6 bases, with 5 bases remaining between them. The germline V gene has CDR1 LGHDT and CDR2 YNNKEL (reference sequence). This CDR3 has 11 amino acids. Here the CDR3 reads CASSQSGEQYF. CDR3 nucleotide sequence: TGTGCCAGCAGCCAATCGGGCGAGCAGTACTTC.

Concerning this clonotype: This is likely an artifact of a read error, given a far larger clone one base away. The V and J genes are TRBV5-1 and TRBJ2-7, with D possibly TRBD2 on 6 matching bases. This CDR3 comprises 14 residues. V lost 0 bases and J lost 7, with 14 bases in between. Germline V CDR1 and CDR2: SGHRS, YFSETQ. CDR3 protein: CASSLGPTSREQYF. The CDR3 nucleotides read TGCGCCAGCAGCTTGGGACCGACTAGTAGGGAGCAGTACTTC.

Many counts were recorded for this clonotype. This sequence joins TRBV7-9 and TRBJ2-6; D gene unclear. This CDR3 is built from 15 residues. The V end lost 5 bases, the J end lost 0 bases, and 8 bases lay between the germline ends. CDR1 and CDR2 from the germline V gene are SEHNR and FQNEAQ (reference sequence). The CDR3 is CASSGAGSGANVLTF. DNA for the CDR3: TGTGCCAGCAGCGGCGCAGGCTCTGGGGCCAACGTCCTGACTTTC.

This clonotype was found many times. This sequence may be a read error, since a much larger clone differs from it by one base. This chain joins TRBV27 and TRBJ1-2; D call uncertain. Per the germline V gene, CDR1 is MNHEY and CDR2 is SMNVEV (reference sequence). V was cut by 2 bases and J by 1 base, with 5 bases left in between. This CDR3 comprises 13 residues. The CDR3 loop is CASSLRGNYGYTF. The CDR3 region has the DNA TGTGCCAGCAGTTTACGGGGTAACTATGGCTACACCTTC.

Ten or more counts support this clonotype. This rearrangement joins TRBV19 to TRBJ2-1, with 8 positions matching TRBD1. Germline V lookup: CDR1 LNHDA, CDR2 SQIVND (reference sequence). The CDR3 length is 17 residues. V gave up 1 base and J gave up 6 bases; unmatched junction bases: 11. The DNA of the CDR3 is TGTGCCAGTAGTATAGGAGAGAGGGACAGGAAGGGCAATGAGCAGTTCTTC. Translation gives CASSIGERDRKGNEQFF.

A single count supports this clonotype. The J gene is TRBJ1-2, the V gene TRBV7-9; 8 bases are a match to TRBD1. This CDR3 has 14 amino acids. J was trimmed by 8 bases and V by 5 bases; bases with no gene match: 10. The germline V gene encodes CDR1 SEHNR and CDR2 FQNEAQ (reference sequence). CDR3 sequence (DNA): TGTGCCAGCAGCCCACCGGACAGGGTACGCGGCTACACCTTC. Protein product: CASSPPDRVRGYTF.